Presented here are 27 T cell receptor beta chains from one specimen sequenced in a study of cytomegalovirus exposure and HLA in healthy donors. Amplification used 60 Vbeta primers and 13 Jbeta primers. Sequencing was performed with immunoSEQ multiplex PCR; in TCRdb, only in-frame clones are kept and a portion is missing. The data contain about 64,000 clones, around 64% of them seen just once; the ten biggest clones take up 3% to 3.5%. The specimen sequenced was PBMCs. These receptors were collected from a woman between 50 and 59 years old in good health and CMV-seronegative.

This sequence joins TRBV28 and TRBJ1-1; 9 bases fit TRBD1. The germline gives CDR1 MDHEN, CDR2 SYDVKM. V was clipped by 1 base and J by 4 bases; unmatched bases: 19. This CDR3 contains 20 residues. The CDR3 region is CASSLSTALLRTGVTTEAFF. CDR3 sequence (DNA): TGTGCCAGCAGTTTATCAACCGCCCTACTGAGGACAGGGGTCACCACTGAAGCTTTCTTT.

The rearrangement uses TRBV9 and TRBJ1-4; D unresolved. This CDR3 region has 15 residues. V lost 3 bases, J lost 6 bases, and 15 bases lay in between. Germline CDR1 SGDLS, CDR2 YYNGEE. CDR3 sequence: CASSETGGSHEKLFF. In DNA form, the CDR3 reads TGTGCCAGCAGCGAAACTGGAGGGAGTCATGAAAAACTGTTTTTT. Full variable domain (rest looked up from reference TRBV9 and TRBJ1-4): DSGVTQTPKHLITATGQRVTLRCSPRSGDLSVYWYQQSLDQGLQFLIQYYNGEERAKGNILERFSAQQFPDLHSELNLSSLELGDSALYFCASSETGGSHEKLFFGSGTQLSVL.

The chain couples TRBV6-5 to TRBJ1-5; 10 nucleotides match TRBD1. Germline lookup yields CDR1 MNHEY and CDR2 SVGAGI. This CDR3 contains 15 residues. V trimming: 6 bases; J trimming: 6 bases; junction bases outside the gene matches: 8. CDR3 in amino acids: CASSSGTGVAQPQHF. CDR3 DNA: TGTGCCAGCAGCTCCGGGACAGGGGTGGCTCAGCCCCAGCATTTT.

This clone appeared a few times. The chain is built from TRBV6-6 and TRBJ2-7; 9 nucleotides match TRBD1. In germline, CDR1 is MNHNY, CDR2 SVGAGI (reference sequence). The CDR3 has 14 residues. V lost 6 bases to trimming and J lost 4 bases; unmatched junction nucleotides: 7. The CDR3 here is CASSRTGTGYEQYF. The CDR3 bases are TGTGCCAGCAGCAGAACCGGGACAGGGTACGAGCAGTACTTC.

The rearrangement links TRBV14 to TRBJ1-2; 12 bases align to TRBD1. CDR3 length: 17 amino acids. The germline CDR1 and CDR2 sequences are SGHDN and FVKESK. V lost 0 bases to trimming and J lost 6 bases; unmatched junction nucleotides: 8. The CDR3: CASSQDSGQGAIHGYTF. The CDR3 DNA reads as TGTGCCAGCAGCCAAGATTCGGGACAGGGGGCGATTCATGGCTACACCTTC.

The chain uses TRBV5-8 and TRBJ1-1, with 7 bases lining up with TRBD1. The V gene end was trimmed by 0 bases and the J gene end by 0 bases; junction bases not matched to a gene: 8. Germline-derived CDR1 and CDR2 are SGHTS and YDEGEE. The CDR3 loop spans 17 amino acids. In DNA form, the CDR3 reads TGTGCCAGCAGCTTGGGGGACAAGGGGGCGATGAACACTGAAGCTTTCTTT. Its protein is CASSLGDKGAMNTEAFF.

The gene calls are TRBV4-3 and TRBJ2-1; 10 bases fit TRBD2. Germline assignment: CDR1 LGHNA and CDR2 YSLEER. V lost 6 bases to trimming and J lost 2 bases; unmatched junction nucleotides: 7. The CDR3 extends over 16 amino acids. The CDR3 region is CASSQLAGEAYNEQFF. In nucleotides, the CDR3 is TGCGCCAGCAGTCAGCTAGCGGGAGAGGCCTACAATGAGCAGTTCTTC.

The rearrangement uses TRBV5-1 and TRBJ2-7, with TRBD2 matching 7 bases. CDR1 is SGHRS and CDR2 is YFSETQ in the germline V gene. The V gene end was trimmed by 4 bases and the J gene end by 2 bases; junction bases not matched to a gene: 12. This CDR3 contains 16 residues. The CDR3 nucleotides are TGCGCCAGCAGCGCCCAGGGAGGGGATATTGCCTACGAGCAGTACTTC. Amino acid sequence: CASSAQGGDIAYEQYF.

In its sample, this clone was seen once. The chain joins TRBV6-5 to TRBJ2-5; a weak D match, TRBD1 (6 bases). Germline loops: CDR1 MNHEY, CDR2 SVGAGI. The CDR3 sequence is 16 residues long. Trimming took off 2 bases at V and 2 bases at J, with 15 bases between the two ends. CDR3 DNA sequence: TGTGCCAGCAGTTACAATGGCCCCCAGGGGCAAGAGACCCAGTACTTC. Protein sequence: CASSYNGPQGQETQYF.

CDR3 nucleotide sequence: TGTGCCAGCAGCCTCGGGACAGGGGGCGATCAGCCCCAGCATTTT. It translates to CASSLGTGGDQPQHF. The rearrangement uses TRBV5-6 and TRBJ1-5; TRBD1 matches at 12 bases. The CDR3 length is 15 residues. The germline V gene has CDR1 SGHDT and CDR2 YYEEEE. Losses at the gene ends were 4 bases for V and 5 bases for J; bases not matched to a gene: 4.

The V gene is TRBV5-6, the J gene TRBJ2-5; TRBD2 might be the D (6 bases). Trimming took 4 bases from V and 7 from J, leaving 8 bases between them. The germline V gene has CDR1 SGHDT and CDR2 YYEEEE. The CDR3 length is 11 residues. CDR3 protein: CASSEGGTQYF. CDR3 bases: TGTGCCAGCAGCGAGGGAGGGACCCAGTACTTC. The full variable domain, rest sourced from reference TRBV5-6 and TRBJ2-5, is DAGVTQSPTHLIKTRGQQVTLRCSPKSGHDTVSWYQQALGQGPQFIFQYYEEEERQRGNFPDRFSGHQFPNYSSELNVNALLLGDSALYLCASSEGGTQYFGPGTRLLVL.

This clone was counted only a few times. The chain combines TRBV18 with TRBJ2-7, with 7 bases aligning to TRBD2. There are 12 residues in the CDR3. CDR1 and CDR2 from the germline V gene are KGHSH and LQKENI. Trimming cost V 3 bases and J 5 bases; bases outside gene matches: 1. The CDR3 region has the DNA TGTGCCAGCTCACCGGGGAGGGACGAGCAGTACTTC. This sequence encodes CASSPGRDEQYF.

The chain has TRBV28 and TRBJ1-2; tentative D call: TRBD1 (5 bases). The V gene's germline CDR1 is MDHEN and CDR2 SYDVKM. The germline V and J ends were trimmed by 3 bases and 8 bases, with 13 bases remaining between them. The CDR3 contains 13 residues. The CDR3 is CASSFPAGMGYTF. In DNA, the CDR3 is TGTGCCAGCAGTTTCCCGGCAGGGATGGGCTACACCTTC.

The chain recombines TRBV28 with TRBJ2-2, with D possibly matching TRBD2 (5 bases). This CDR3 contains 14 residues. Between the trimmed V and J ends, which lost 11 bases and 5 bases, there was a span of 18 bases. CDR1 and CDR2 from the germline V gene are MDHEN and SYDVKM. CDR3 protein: CASNGLWRTGELFF. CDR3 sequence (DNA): TGTGCCTCGAACGGTCTTTGGAGGACCGGGGAGCTGTTTTTT.

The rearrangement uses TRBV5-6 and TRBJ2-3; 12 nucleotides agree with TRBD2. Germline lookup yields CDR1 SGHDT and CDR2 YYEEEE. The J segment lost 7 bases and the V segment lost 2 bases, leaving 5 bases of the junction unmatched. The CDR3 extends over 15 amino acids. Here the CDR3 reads CASSFTSGRWNTQYF. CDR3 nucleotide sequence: TGTGCCAGCAGCTTTACTAGCGGGAGGTGGAATACGCAGTATTTT. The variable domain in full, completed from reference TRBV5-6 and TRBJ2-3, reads DAGVTQSPTHLIKTRGQQVTLRCSPKSGHDTVSWYQQALGQGPQFIFQYYEEEERQRGNFPDRFSGHQFPNYSSELNVNALLLGDSALYLCASSFTSGRWNTQYFGPGTRLTVL.

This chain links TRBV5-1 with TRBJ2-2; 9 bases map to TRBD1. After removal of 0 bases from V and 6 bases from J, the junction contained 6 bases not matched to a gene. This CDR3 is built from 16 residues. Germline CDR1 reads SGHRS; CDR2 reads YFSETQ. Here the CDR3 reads CASSLAPDRGAGELFF. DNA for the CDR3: TGCGCCAGCAGCTTGGCCCCAGACAGGGGGGCCGGGGAGCTGTTTTTT.

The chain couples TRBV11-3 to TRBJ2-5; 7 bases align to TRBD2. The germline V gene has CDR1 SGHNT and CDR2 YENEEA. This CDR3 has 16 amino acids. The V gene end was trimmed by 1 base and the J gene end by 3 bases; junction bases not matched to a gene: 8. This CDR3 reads CASSLGGRGGEETQYF. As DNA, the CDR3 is TGTGCCAGCAGCTTAGGGGGCCGCGGGGGTGAAGAGACCCAGTACTTC.

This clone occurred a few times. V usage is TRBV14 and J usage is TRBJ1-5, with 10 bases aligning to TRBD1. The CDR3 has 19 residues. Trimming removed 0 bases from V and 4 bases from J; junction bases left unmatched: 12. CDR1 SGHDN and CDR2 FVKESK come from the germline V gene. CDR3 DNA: TGTGCCAGCAGCCAAGAGTTGGGGACAGGGGAATTTAGGAATCAGCCCCAGCATTTT. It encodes CASSQELGTGEFRNQPQHF.

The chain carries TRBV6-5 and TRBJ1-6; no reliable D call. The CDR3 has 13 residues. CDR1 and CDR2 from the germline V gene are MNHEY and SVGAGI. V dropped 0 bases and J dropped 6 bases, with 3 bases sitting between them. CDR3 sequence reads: CASSYSRNSPLHF. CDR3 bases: TGTGCCAGCAGTTACTCGCGTAATTCACCCCTCCACTTT.

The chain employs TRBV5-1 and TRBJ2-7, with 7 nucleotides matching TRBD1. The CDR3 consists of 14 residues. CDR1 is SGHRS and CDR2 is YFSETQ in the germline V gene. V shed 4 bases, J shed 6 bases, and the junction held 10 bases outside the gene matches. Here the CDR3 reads CASSPNTGVGEQYF. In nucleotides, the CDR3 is TGCGCCAGCAGCCCAAATACAGGGGTAGGCGAGCAGTACTTC.

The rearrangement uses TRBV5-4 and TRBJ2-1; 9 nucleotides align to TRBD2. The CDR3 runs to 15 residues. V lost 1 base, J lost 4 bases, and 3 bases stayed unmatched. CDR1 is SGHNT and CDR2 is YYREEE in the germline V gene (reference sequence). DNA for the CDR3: TGTGCCAGCAGCTTGTCTAGCGGGGCATACAATGAGCAGTTCTTC. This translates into CASSLSSGAYNEQFF.

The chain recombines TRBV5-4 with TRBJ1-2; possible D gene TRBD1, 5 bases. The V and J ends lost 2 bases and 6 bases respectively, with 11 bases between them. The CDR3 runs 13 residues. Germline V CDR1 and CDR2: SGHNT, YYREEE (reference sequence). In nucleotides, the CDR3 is TGTGCCAGCAGCTTTATGGCGGGGGATGGCTACACCTTC. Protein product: CASSFMAGDGYTF.

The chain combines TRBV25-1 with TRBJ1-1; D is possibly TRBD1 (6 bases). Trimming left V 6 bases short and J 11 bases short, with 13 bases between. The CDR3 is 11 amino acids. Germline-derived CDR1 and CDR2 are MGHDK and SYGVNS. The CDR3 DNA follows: TGTGCCAGCAGCCTCCGGGACAAGGCTTTCTTT. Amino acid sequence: CASSLRDKAFF.

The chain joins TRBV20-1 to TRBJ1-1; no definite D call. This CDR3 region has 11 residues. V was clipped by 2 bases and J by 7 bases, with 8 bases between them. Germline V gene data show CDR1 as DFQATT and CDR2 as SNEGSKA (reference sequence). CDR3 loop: CSARRDFEAFF. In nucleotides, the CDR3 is TGCAGTGCTAGAAGAGATTTTGAAGCTTTCTTT.

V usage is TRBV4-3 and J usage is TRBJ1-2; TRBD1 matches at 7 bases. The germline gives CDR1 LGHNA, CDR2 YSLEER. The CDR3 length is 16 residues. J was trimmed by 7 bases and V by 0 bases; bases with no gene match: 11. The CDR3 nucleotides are TGCGCCAGCAGCCAAGAGCCAGGGGGGAATTTGGGTGGCTACACCTTC. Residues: CASSQEPGGNLGGYTF.

The CDR3 sequence: CASSGVNPRSSQAGGYTF. The CDR3 region has the DNA TGTGCCAGCAGTGGAGTGAATCCCCGGAGCTCACAAGCTGGAGGCTACACCTTC. The chain combines TRBV25-1 with TRBJ1-2, with D unclear. CDR1 is MGHDK, CDR2 SYGVNS, per germline. Trimming cost V 4 bases and J 8 bases, with 29 bases left between them. The CDR3 is made up of 18 amino acids.

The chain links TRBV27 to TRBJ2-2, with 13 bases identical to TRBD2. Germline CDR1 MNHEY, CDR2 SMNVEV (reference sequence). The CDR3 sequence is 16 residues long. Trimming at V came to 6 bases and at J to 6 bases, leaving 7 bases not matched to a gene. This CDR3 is CASRGLAGRAPGELFF. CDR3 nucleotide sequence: TGTGCCAGCAGGGGACTAGCGGGACGCGCACCCGGGGAGCTGTTTTTT.